The present TCR beta chain was sequenced within a study of molecular identifiers for immune sequencing clone quantification (dated by TCRdb to 2017 to 2018). With regard to the full study: For a replicate experiment, RNA from approximately 20,000 or 100,000 naive CD8 T cells was divided into five aliquots, of which four were sequenced. The study was a methods study using CD8 T cells to benchmark molecular-identifier clustering-based TCR repertoire sequencing (MIDCIRS) and TCR RNA copy counting. Study-level results and caveats: In CMV-specific effector cells, over 97% of molecules were held by clones above 20 RNA copies, whereas under 1% of molecules were held by such clones in naive cells. Even against a background of about a million naive CD8 T cells, spiked-in Jurkat TCR RNA amounting to a single cell's worth was reported to be detectable. Spiked-in Jurkat TCR RNA (10 copies' worth), which is not part of the donor repertoire, was contained in the naive libraries. Modeling estimated about 3 recovered TCR RNA copies per cell, compared with approximately 9.5 by digital PCR, which implies about 30% capture efficiency. The sizes of highly expanded clones could end up underestimated when identical TCR molecules share a barcode. When barcode sub-clustering was not used, chimeric consensus sequences inflated TCR diversity, with chimeras reaching as high as 47%.

The library was generated by PCR. The sequencing machine was an Illumina HiSeq 4000. Preparation of bulk TCR libraries followed a previously described approach, with the TCR primers listed in Table S5. The Qiagen AllPrep DNA/RNA kit was used to purify total RNA. Reads from multiple sequencing runs of the same library were pooled before analysis. Regarding the original processing steps: Reads were retained only if the reads had an exact TCR constant sequence, and the retained reads were trimmed to 150 nt and grouped according to their 12-nt molecular barcodes. Within each barcode group, reads were sub-clustered at a 15% Levenshtein threshold, and quality-weighted consensus sequences were built per RNA molecule. Non-functional sequences were filtered out, along with any lower-count sequence sitting one edit away from another sequence. Based on fitting two negative binomial distributions, any barcode sub-cluster with under 20% of the maximum read count was discarded. The raw public reads went through TCRdb reprocessing: fastp at Q25, MiXCR clone calling, in-frame beta chains kept. Duplicate CDR3 protein sequences are folded into a single record with the most common DNA and genes. V and J calls and clone size were set by TCRdb, not the authors. The sample table contains 600,000 to 650,000 distinct CDR3 sequences; only one count was recorded for about 20% of them. The top ten constitute roughly 0.85% of the sample.

Libraries of naive CD8 T cells were built from anywhere between about 17,000 and 1,000,000 sorted cells, with 10%, 30% or 50% of the purified RNA used. On a BD FACSAria II, naive CD8 T cells were FACS-sorted as CD8+CD4-CCR7+CD45RA+ and collected into RLT Plus buffer. To test detection sensitivity, Jurkat RNA equivalent to more than 9 TCR copies was spiked into samples of roughly 18,000-1,000,000 naive CD8 T cells. Enrichment of CD8 T cells was done with RosetteSep CD8+ T Cell Enrichment Cocktail plus Ficoll-Paque, and ACK red cell lysis came afterward. Comments on this clonotype: Its antigen remains unidentified. A much larger clone differs by one base, so this may be a read error.

Sequencing input: naive CD8+ T cells from blood, with Jurkat cell RNA spiked in. Sample cell subset or site, as interpreted from the label and publication: FACS-sorted CD8+CD4-CCR7+CD45RA+ naive T cells. The sequence was obtained from a human donor in good health. Some libraries in this study had Jurkat cell RNA spiked in.

The DNA is TGTGCCAGCAGTTCCACCGGGGCTAGCGGGAGCGATACGCAGTATTTT. This encodes CASSSTGASGSDTQYF. Rearrangement joined TRBV28 to TRBJ2-3; the junction holds 10 bases that match TRBD2. V is trimmed back by 4 bases and J by 6 bases, and the junction contains 10 bases that no gene match accounts for. The CDR3 runs 16 amino acids, cysteine and phenylalanine included. Left in the record is the CDR3 DNA by itself, 48 bases read in frame from the first base. From the germline V gene, CDR1 is MDHEN and CDR2 is SYDVKM.